This TCR beta chain appears in the sequencing data of a study of blood T cell repertoires in COVID-19. Overall study: The United States, Italy and Spain provided the acute and convalescent COVID-19 samples. Nucleic acid was either cDNA or gDNA, and it came from T cells, B-cell-depleted T cells, or PBMCs.

Trimming stripped 6 bases from V and 5 bases from J, with 10 bases between. The CDR3 has 12 amino acids. In germline, CDR1 is WSHSY, CDR2 SAAADI. Original methodology: Reference gene primer amplification in the assay estimated nucleated cell counts. TCRdb's table, derived via immunoSEQ multiplex PCR, lists solely in-frame clones and lacks some. Clone size and the V and J calls come from that table; the DNA yielded D and trimming. The data hold about 110,000 clones, with around 82% observed a single time. The specimen sequenced was peripheral blood. The V call is TRBV10-2, the J call TRBJ1-1; D is unresolved. The receptor was derived from a woman aged 55-75 years with acute or convalescent COVID-19. The CDR3 region is CASRDPGTEAFF. The CDR3 DNA is TGCGCCAGCAGAGACCCCGGGACTGAAGCTTTCTTT.